Following are 27 T cell receptor beta chains from one sample sequenced in a study of cytomegalovirus exposure and HLA in healthy donors. The PCR had 60 Vbeta and 13 Jbeta primers. The protocol was immunoSEQ multiplex PCR, while the TCRdb copy is restricted to in-frame clones and leaves out a portion. In the table there are 100,000 to 150,000 clones, 81% of which are singletons. Sequences were obtained from PBMCs. The receptors were sampled from a woman in her thirties or forties in good health and CMV-seronegative.

The chain combines TRBV5-4 with TRBJ2-7; no definite D call. The germline V and J ends were trimmed by 0 bases and 4 bases, with 11 bases remaining between them. The CDR3 contains 14 residues. The V gene's germline CDR1 is SGHNT and CDR2 YYREEE (reference sequence). The CDR3 region has the DNA TGTGCCAGCAGCTTGGAGTGGGCCCCGTACGAGCAGTACTTC. Its protein product is CASSLEWAPYEQYF.

CDR3 loop: CASSSTPDQPQHF. For the CDR3, the DNA is TGTGCCAGCAGCTCTACTCCCGATCAGCCCCAGCATTTT. The chain carries TRBV28 and TRBJ1-5; D is unclear. The CDR3 runs to 13 residues. Germline assignment: CDR1 MDHEN and CDR2 SYDVKM. Between the trimmed V and J ends, which lost 6 bases and 5 bases, there was a span of 11 bases.

V gene TRBV28 combines with J gene TRBJ2-7; D gene uncertain. This CDR3 has 15 residues. Trimming took off 5 bases at V and 5 bases at J, with 19 bases between the two ends. Germline CDR1 reads MDHEN; CDR2 reads SYDVKM. The CDR3 protein is CASSPGRPRPNEQYF. CDR3 nucleotides: TGTGCCAGCAGTCCGGGTCGTCCGAGACCCAACGAGCAGTACTTC.

The chain joins TRBV29-1 to TRBJ1-2, with D maybe TRBD1 (5 bases). V dropped 4 bases and J dropped 0 bases, with 12 bases sitting between them. CDR1 is SQVTM, CDR2 ANQGSEA, per germline. This CDR3 has 14 amino acids. The CDR3 DNA follows: TGCAGCGTTGGAATGACAGAAGCTAACTATGGCTACACCTTC. Translated: CSVGMTEANYGYTF.

In its sample, this clone was seen a few times. The rearrangement uses TRBV30 and TRBJ1-2; TRBD1 matches at 7 bases. This CDR3 is built from 14 residues. The germline V gene encodes CDR1 GTSNPN and CDR2 SVGIG (reference sequence). V shed 0 bases, J shed 3 bases, and the junction held 4 bases outside the gene matches. The CDR3 sequence is CAWSVPRGDYGYTF. The CDR3 DNA reads TGTGCCTGGAGTGTACCCAGGGGGGACTATGGCTACACCTTC.

The chain joins TRBV18 to TRBJ1-5; D gene ambiguous. Germline V lookup: CDR1 KGHSH, CDR2 LQKENI. Between the trimmed V and J ends, which lost 6 bases and 6 bases, there was a span of 9 bases. CDR3 size: 12 residues. CDR3 bases: TGTGCCAGCTCTCTAGACGGTCAGCCCCAGCATTTT. It translates to CASSLDGQPQHF.

This clone was counted only a few times. The chain links TRBV4-2 to TRBJ1-4; D ambiguous. The CDR3 totals 14 residues. V gave up 1 base and J gave up 4 bases, with 7 bases separating them. The germline V gene has CDR1 LGHNA and CDR2 YNFKEQ. The CDR3 sequence is CASSQVAGNEKLFF. CDR3 DNA: TGTGCCAGCAGCCAAGTCGCGGGTAATGAAAAACTGTTTTTT.

CDR3 region: CASSQGVNTEAFF. The CDR3, as DNA: TGTGCCAGCAGCCAGGGGGTCAACACTGAAGCTTTCTTT. The chain carries TRBV7-7 and TRBJ1-1, with 7 bases lining up with TRBD1. CDR3 length equals 13 residues. In germline, CDR1 is SSHAT, CDR2 FNYEAQ (reference sequence). With 5 bases clipped from V and 2 bases from J, the junction kept 2 bases outside the gene matches.

V is TRBV7-3 and J is TRBJ2-3; perhaps TRBD2 as D (5 bases). The CDR3 covers 16 residues. Trimming removed 0 bases at V and 0 bases at J, with 10 bases between. Germline values: CDR1 SGHTA, CDR2 FQGTGA. The CDR3 region has the DNA TGTGCCAGCAGCTTAACCCCCAGCGGAAGCACAGATACGCAGTATTTT. This translates into CASSLTPSGSTDTQYF.

The V gene is TRBV4-3, the J gene TRBJ2-1, with TRBD2 matching over 9 bases. V lost 4 bases and J lost 7; bases outside the gene matches: 8. This CDR3 has 15 residues. Germline CDR1 and CDR2: LGHNA and YSLEER. Here the CDR3 reads CASSPTAGGVNEQFF. CDR3 nucleotides: TGCGCCAGCAGCCCAACAGCGGGAGGCGTAAATGAGCAGTTCTTC.

This clone occurred a few times. As DNA, the CDR3 is TGCGCCAGCAGCCAGGGGGACAGAATAAGGAACACTGAAGCTTTCTTT. Translation: CASSQGDRIRNTEAFF. V gene TRBV5-1 combines with J gene TRBJ1-1, with 7 bases lining up with TRBD1. Germline loops: CDR1 SGHRS, CDR2 YFSETQ. The CDR3 has 16 amino acids. Trimming cost V 4 bases and J 1 base; bases outside gene matches: 10.

This clone was seen only once. The chain carries TRBV7-3 and TRBJ2-7, with TRBD1 matching over 8 bases. The CDR3 is made up of 14 amino acids. Losses at the gene ends were 5 bases for V and 0 bases for J; bases not matched to a gene: 3. Germline V CDR1 and CDR2: SGHTA, FQGTGA. CDR3 sequence reads: CASSITGGSYEQYF. For the CDR3, the DNA is TGTGCCAGCAGCATTACAGGGGGCTCCTACGAGCAGTACTTC. The variable domain in full, completed from reference TRBV7-3 and TRBJ2-7, reads GAGVSQTPSNKVTEKGKYVELRCDPISGHTALYWYRQSLGQGPEFLIYFQGTGAADDSGLPNDRFFAVRPEGSVSTLKIQRTERGDSAVYLCASSITGGSYEQYFGPGTRLTVT.

This sequence joins TRBV5-1 and TRBJ2-7, with 7 bases lining up with TRBD1. The CDR3 loop spans 13 amino acids. With V trimmed by 4 bases and J by 4 bases, 5 bases remained unmatched. Germline assignment: CDR1 SGHRS and CDR2 YFSETQ. CDR3 loop: CASSTGQVYEQYF. DNA of the CDR3: TGCGCCAGCAGCACCGGACAGGTTTACGAGCAGTACTTC.

The chain carries TRBV6-5 and TRBJ2-1, with no clear D. The CDR3 covers 14 residues. V was trimmed by 0 bases and J by 6 bases, leaving 9 bases between them. Per germline, CDR1 MNHEY and CDR2 SVGAGI. This CDR3 is CASSYSRPPNEQFF. The CDR3 DNA is TGTGCCAGCAGTTACTCGAGGCCCCCCAATGAGCAGTTCTTC.

The chain recombines TRBV19 with TRBJ2-7, with 8 bases matching TRBD1. The CDR3 covers 14 residues. Germline values: CDR1 LNHDA, CDR2 SQIVND (reference sequence). After removal of 4 bases from V and 4 bases from J, the junction contained 6 bases not matched to a gene. In DNA form, the CDR3 reads TGTGCCAGTAGTAGAGGACAGGGTGGGTACGAGCAGTACTTC. Translated: CASSRGQGGYEQYF. Full variable domain (outside the CDR3, taken from reference TRBV19 and TRBJ2-7): DGGITQSPKYLFRKEGQNVTLSCEQNLNHDAMYWYRQDPGQGLRLIYYSQIVNDFQKGDIAEGYSVSREKKESFPLTVTSAQKNPTAFYLCASSRGQGGYEQYFGPGTRLTVT.

This rearrangement joins TRBV4-3 to TRBJ2-1, with 7 nucleotides matching TRBD2. CDR3 size: 16 residues. Germline loops: CDR1 LGHNA, CDR2 YSLEER. After removal of 0 bases from V and 6 bases from J, the junction contained 8 bases not matched to a gene. The CDR3, as DNA: TGCGCCAGCAGCCAAGATCGTGGTTCTAGCGGCAATGAGCAGTTCTTC. Translated: CASSQDRGSSGNEQFF.

The rearrangement uses TRBV7-9 and TRBJ2-7; 7 bases fit TRBD2. Germline values: CDR1 SEHNR, CDR2 FQNEAQ (reference sequence). V shed 2 bases, J shed 5 bases, and the junction held 9 bases outside the gene matches. The CDR3 covers 15 residues. The DNA of the CDR3 is TGTGCCAGCAGCTTATCGGGTACAAGCGGGGACGAGCAGTACTTC. Translating it yields CASSLSGTSGDEQYF.

The genes are TRBV18 and TRBJ2-2; TRBD2 matches at 10 bases. This CDR3 spans 16 amino acids. Germline values: CDR1 KGHSH, CDR2 LQKENI. The J segment lost 5 bases and the V segment lost 0 bases, leaving 3 bases of the junction unmatched. The CDR3 nucleotides are TGTGCCAGCTCACCACCCGGGACTAGCGCTACCGGGGAGCTGTTTTTT. Amino acid sequence: CASSPPGTSATGELFF.

V is TRBV5-1 and J is TRBJ1-5, with 7 bases aligning to TRBD1. CDR3 size: 15 residues. Germline values: CDR1 SGHRS, CDR2 YFSETQ. With V trimmed by 0 bases and J by 6 bases, 6 bases remained unmatched. CDR3 nucleotides: TGCGCCAGCAGCTTGGGTACAGGGGAAGGTCAGCCCCAGCATTTT. Its protein product is CASSLGTGEGQPQHF.

This chain uses TRBV7-9 with TRBJ1-3; 8 positions agree with TRBD1. V shed 5 bases, J shed 6 bases, and the junction held 6 bases outside the gene matches. CDR1 and CDR2 (germline): SEHNR, FQNEAQ (reference sequence). This CDR3 comprises 14 residues. The CDR3 DNA reads TGTGCCAGCAGCCTAACAGGGGGTCAAAACACCATATATTTT. Translating it yields CASSLTGGQNTIYF.

The chain employs TRBV2 and TRBJ2-7; 9 bases are a match to TRBD2. CDR1 is SNHLY, CDR2 FYNNEI, per germline. The CDR3 runs to 17 residues. J gave up 2 bases and V 7 bases, and 15 bases lay outside the gene matches. CDR3 protein: CASTRVERGALAYEQYF. Here the CDR3 DNA reads TGTGCCAGCACCCGCGTGGAGCGGGGGGCGCTAGCCTACGAGCAGTACTTC.

This clone was seen more than once but under ten times. The V gene is TRBV6-5, the J gene TRBJ1-6; the D gene is possibly TRBD1 (5 bases). Deletions cut 10 bases from V and 7 bases from J, with 14 bases between. The CDR3 is 13 residues long. Germline V lookup: CDR1 MNHEY, CDR2 SVGAGI. CDR3 sequence: CATVGQTNSPLHF. The DNA for the CDR3 is TGTGCCACGGTGGGGCAGACAAATTCACCCCTCCACTTT.

The count of this clone is one. The rearrangement uses TRBV5-1 and TRBJ1-1, with 7 nucleotides matching TRBD1. The CDR3 length is 15 residues. V lost 4 bases and J lost 5; bases outside the gene matches: 11. CDR1 is SGHRS and CDR2 is YFSETQ in the germline V gene. The CDR3 reads CASSPSYQGGTEAFF. Here the CDR3 DNA reads TGCGCCAGCAGCCCCTCATATCAGGGGGGAACTGAAGCTTTCTTT.

V and J are TRBV5-1 and TRBJ2-4; 9 bases are shared with TRBD2. The CDR3 has 18 residues. The V and J ends lost 5 bases and 0 bases, in that order; junction bases with no gene match: 12. Germline values: CDR1 SGHRS, CDR2 YFSETQ. The CDR3 bases are TGCGCCAGCAGTAGGGAACCAGCGGGGGGACTAGCCAAAAACATTCAGTACTTC. Encoded protein: CASSREPAGGLAKNIQYF. Based on the CDR3 plus reference TRBV5-1 and TRBJ2-4, the full variable domain is KAGVTQTPRYLIKTRGQQVTLSCSPISGHRSVSWYQQTPGQGLQFLFEYFSETQRNKGNFPGRFSGRQFSNSRSEMNVSTLELGDSALYLCASSREPAGGLAKNIQYFGAGTRLSVL.

This rearrangement joins TRBV4-2 to TRBJ2-7; the match to TRBD1 covers 7 bases. The junction had 8 bases not matched to a gene; V was cut back by 2 bases and J by 4 bases. CDR1 is LGHNA and CDR2 is YNFKEQ in the germline V gene. This CDR3 is 15 amino acids long. CDR3 nucleotides: TGTGCCAGCAGCCAATACCAGGGGGTATTTTACGAGCAGTACTTC. It translates to CASSQYQGVFYEQYF.

CDR3 DNA sequence: TGTGCCAGTAGTGCGTCGGGGAACACTGAAGCTTTCTTT. Translation: CASSASGNTEAFF. J is TRBJ1-1 and V is TRBV19; unclear D gene. CDR3 length: 13 amino acids. V lost 5 bases, J lost 1 base, and 8 bases lay in between. The V gene's germline CDR1 is LNHDA and CDR2 SQIVND (reference sequence).

The chain employs TRBV18 and TRBJ2-5, with unresolved D. The J call may be mistaken, given a closer DNA end match to TRBJ2-7. The CDR3 is 15 residues long. Germline CDR1 is KGHSH and CDR2 is LQKENI. In DNA form, the CDR3 reads TGTGCCAGCTCACCCGATGGGCTCGCCCTCTACGAGCAGTACTTC. It is translated as CASSPDGLALYEQYF.